The clone carrying this T cell receptor (beta chain) has only a few counts. Antigen unknown. This entry belongs to a study of blood T cells in healthy people across ages. Notes on the study in general: Age showed a roughly linear inverse relationship with TCR beta diversity per million T cells. Long-lived donors had more naive CD4+ cells and higher diversity than aged donors.

Using a J-beta primer mix together with a sample-barcoded 5' primer, a second PCR was run for about 6 to 11 cycles. A template-switch adaptor containing 12 random nucleotides labeled each cDNA molecule. TCRdb passed the 5' RACE reads through MiXCR, listing each CDR3 protein once. The table records 850,000 to 1,100,000 distinct CDR3 sequences, less than 45% of them present only once. The specimen sequenced was blood. This receptor was obtained from a man between 18 and 35 years old in good health.

The CDR3 region has the DNA TGCAGTGCTAGACCGGGACAGGGTGTCGGCTACACCTTC. As protein: CSARPGQGVGYTF. The chain uses TRBV20-1 and TRBJ1-2; 9 bases align to TRBD1. This CDR3 contains 13 residues. V lost 2 bases and J lost 8; bases outside the gene matches: 6. Germline V gene lookup returns CDR1 DFQATT and CDR2 SNEGSKA (reference sequence).